Described below is a single TCR beta chain sequence and its context. The antigen is not known. The entry originates in a study of early T cells in non-severe SARS-CoV-2 infection. The overall study: It was bulk RNA from unsorted whole blood that was sequenced, and the chains were unpaired. General study findings and limits: Database matching using VDJdb favored anti-spike CD8 responses, with private and CD4 specificities left missing.

This CDR3 is 15 amino acids long. CDR1 DFQATT and CDR2 SNEGSKA come from the germline V gene (reference sequence). J lost 4 bases, V lost 3 bases, and 8 bases had no gene match. Unique molecular identifier tags were affixed to discrete cDNA molecules. TCRdb called the 5' RACE reads again in MiXCR, with one record for every CDR3 protein. Here the sample spans 55,000 to 65,000 distinct CDR3 sequences, roughly a tenth being singletons. The chain has TRBV20-1 and TRBJ2-3, with 9 bases aligning to TRBD1. The sample was whole blood. The receptor's source is an adult who was a healthcare worker with PCR-confirmed SARS-CoV-2 infection or an uninfected control (not recorded which). The CDR3 DNA follows: TGCAGTGCTAGGCCGGGACAGGGTGGCGCAGATACGCAGTATTTT. This codes for CSARPGQGGADTQYF.